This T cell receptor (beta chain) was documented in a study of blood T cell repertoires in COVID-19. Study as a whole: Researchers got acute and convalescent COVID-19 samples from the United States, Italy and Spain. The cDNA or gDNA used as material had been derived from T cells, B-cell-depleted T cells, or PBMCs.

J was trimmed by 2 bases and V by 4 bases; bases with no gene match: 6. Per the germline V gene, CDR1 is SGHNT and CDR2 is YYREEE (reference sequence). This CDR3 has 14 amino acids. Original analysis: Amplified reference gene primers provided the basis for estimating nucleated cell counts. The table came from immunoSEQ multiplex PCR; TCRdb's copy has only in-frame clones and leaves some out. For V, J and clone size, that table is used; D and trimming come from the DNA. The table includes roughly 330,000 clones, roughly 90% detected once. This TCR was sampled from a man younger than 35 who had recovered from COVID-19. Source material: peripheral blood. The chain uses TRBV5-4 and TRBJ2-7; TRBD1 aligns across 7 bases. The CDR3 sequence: CASSGGQAPYEQYF. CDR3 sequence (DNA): TGTGCCAGCAGCGGCGGACAGGCGCCCTACGAGCAGTACTTC. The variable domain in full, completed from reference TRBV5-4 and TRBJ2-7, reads ETGVTQSPTHLIKTRGQQVTLRCSSQSGHNTVSWYQQALGQGPQFIFQYYREEENGRGNFPPRFSGLQFPNYSSELNVNALELDDSALYLCASSGGQAPYEQYFGPGTRLTVT.